The rows below give T cell receptor beta chains drawn from one sample of a study of response to subunit inactivated influenza vaccine. TCRdb reanalysed the RT-PCR reads using MiXCR and keeps one entry per CDR3 protein. The top ten clones hold roughly 14% of a sample with roughly 570,000 distinct CDR3 sequences, about an eighth of them seen once. Specimen: PBMCs from blood, collected 45 days after vaccination. These receptors originate from a man in his forties or fifties who received an inactivated influenza vaccine. Both conserved end residues are part of each CDR3. D genes are given only for firm matches. Clone size, where shown, is once, few, many, or a class for clones that have expanded.

clone size	V gene	J gene	D gene	CDR3 protein	CDR3 DNA
few	TRBV11-2	TRBJ2-4	TRBD1	CASSLEPGQRAKNIQYF	TGTGCCAGCAGCTTAGAGCCGGGACAGAGAGCCAAAAACATTCAGTACTTC
many	TRBV5-5	TRBJ2-1	TRBD2	CASSLGLAGGGAHNEQFF	TGTGCCAGCAGCTTGGGTCTAGCGGGAGGTGGTGCGCACAATGAGCAGTTCTTC
.	TRBV20-1	TRBJ2-7	.	CSASVRSYEQYF	TGCAGTGCTAGTGTTCGGTCCTACGAGCAGTACTTC
.	TRBV7-6	TRBJ2-5	TRBD2	CASSLRPPSMAGGRWETQYF	TGTGCCAGCAGCTTACGCCCGCCTAGCATGGCGGGGGGCCGATGGGAGACCCAGTACTTC
.	TRBV12-3/TRBV12-4	TRBJ2-2	.	CASRTGTHNTGELFF	TGTGCCAGCCGGACCGGGACCCATAACACCGGGGAGCTGTTTTTT
many	TRBV7-2	TRBJ1-6	TRBD1	CASSAGTGPNSPLHF	TGTGCCAGCAGCGCGGGGACAGGCCCTAATTCACCCCTCCACTTT
.	TRBV15	TRBJ2-1	TRBD2	CATSGLPGLAGSLNEQFF	TGTGCCACCAGCGGCCTTCCGGGACTAGCGGGAAGCCTCAATGAGCAGTTCTTC
few	TRBV7-2	TRBJ1-2	.	CASSLALQAYNYGYTF	TGTGCCAGCAGCTTAGCGCTGCAGGCTTATAACTATGGCTACACCTTC
.	TRBV7-2	TRBJ2-7	TRBD2	CASSRDRLAGAHFEQYF	TGTGCCAGCAGTCGGGACAGACTAGCGGGGGCTCATTTCGAGCAGTACTTC
.	TRBV27	TRBJ2-1	.	CASSLSHRNEQFF	TGTGCCAGCAGTTTATCTCACCGCAATGAGCAGTTCTTC
.	TRBV6-2/TRBV6-3	TRBJ1-2	.	CASSRTPVNYGYTF	TGTGCCAGCAGTCGGACACCCGTTAACTATGGCTACACCTTC
few	TRBV25-1	TRBJ2-2	TRBD1	CASRSGTGLFGELFF	TGTGCCAGCAGGTCCGGGACAGGTCTCTTTGGGGAGCTGTTTTTT
.	TRBV12-3/TRBV12-4	TRBJ1-2	.	CASRSRPGRKVYGYTF	TGTGCCAGCAGATCTCGACCGGGACGGAAGGTATATGGCTACACCTTC
.	TRBV29-1	TRBJ2-1	.	CSVDPGARFYNEQFF	TGCAGCGTTGATCCTGGGGCCAGATTTTACAATGAGCAGTTCTTC
many	TRBV5-1	TRBJ2-7	.	CASSLAPGNYEQYF	TGCGCCAGCAGCTTGGCTCCAGGGAACTACGAGCAGTACTTC
.	TRBV24-1	TRBJ2-6	TRBD2	CATSDGPAGGPGANVLTF	TGTGCCACCAGTGATGGGCCAGCGGGAGGGCCTGGGGCCAACGTCCTGACTTTC
few	TRBV11-2	TRBJ2-5	TRBD2	CASSPFGVAGQETQYF	TGTGCCAGCAGCCCCTTTGGTGTAGCGGGTCAAGAGACCCAGTACTTC
.	TRBV20-1	TRBJ2-3	.	CSASLASFTDTQYF	TGCAGTGCTAGCCTGGCGTCCTTCACAGATACGCAGTATTTT
.	TRBV25-1	TRBJ2-7	TRBD1	CASSGAGGSDEQYF	TGTGCCAGCAGTGGAGCAGGGGGCAGCGACGAGCAGTACTTC
.	TRBV6-5	TRBJ2-7	.	CASGYPGQGLDEQYF	TGTGCCAGCGGTTACCCCGGGCAGGGTCTCGACGAGCAGTACTTC
.	TRBV24-1	TRBJ2-3	TRBD2	CATSDFGSGGAKDTQYF	TGTGCCACCAGTGATTTTGGGAGCGGGGGGGCGAAAGATACGCAGTATTTT
few	TRBV28	TRBJ2-1	.	CASSFRGFRVSYNEQFF	TGTGCCAGCAGTTTCCGGGGGTTTCGCGTTTCCTACAATGAGCAGTTCTTC
few	TRBV20-1	TRBJ1-2	TRBD1	CSAGTGRTNYGYTF	TGCAGTGCGGGGACAGGAAGAACTAACTATGGCTACACCTTC
few	TRBV6-5	TRBJ1-1	.	CASSYLDSMNTEAFF	TGTGCCAGCAGTTACCTAGACAGTATGAACACTGAAGCTTTCTTT
many	TRBV12-3/TRBV12-4	TRBJ1-5	TRBD1	CASSPGGVIQPQHF	TGTGCCAGCAGTCCAGGGGGAGTTATTCAGCCCCAGCATTTT
many	TRBV12-3/TRBV12-4	TRBJ2-1	.	CASSFTVDEQFF	TGTGCCAGCAGTTTCACGGTGGATGAGCAGTTCTTC
.	TRBV11-2	TRBJ2-6	.	CASSYQGSGANVLTF	TGTGCCAGCAGTTACCAGGGTTCTGGGGCCAACGTCCTGACTTTC
.	TRBV7-2	TRBJ2-1	.	CASSLEVLGNEQFF	TGTGCCAGCAGCTTAGAGGTTTTAGGCAATGAGCAGTTCTTC
.	TRBV28	TRBJ2-3	TRBD1	CASSQGDTDTQYF	TGTGCCAGCAGCCAGGGGGACACAGATACGCAGTATTTT
few	TRBV6-5	TRBJ1-3	.	CASSPGLGTIYF	TGTGCCAGCAGTCCCGGTTTGGGCACCATATATTTT
.	TRBV12-3/TRBV12-4	TRBJ2-2	.	CASRGLGNTGELFF	TGTGCCAGCAGGGGGCTGGGGAACACCGGGGAGCTGTTTTTT
many	TRBV10-3	TRBJ2-1	.	CAISKDELQFF	TGTGCCATCAGTAAGGACGAGCTGCAGTTCTTC
.	TRBV7-2	TRBJ2-7	.	CASSLVHLPPYEQYF	TGTGCCAGCAGCTTAGTACATCTCCCCCCCTACGAGCAGTACTTC
.	TRBV2	TRBJ2-7	TRBD2	CASSGTRAGEQYF	TGTGCCAGCAGTGGGACTAGGGCTGGCGAGCAGTACTTC
many	TRBV6-2/TRBV6-3	TRBJ1-4	TRBD1	CASSPGQRTTNEKLFF	TGTGCCAGCAGTCCGGGACAGCGAACAACTAATGAAAAACTGTTTTTT
many	TRBV5-4	TRBJ2-3	.	CASSLESSTDTQYF	TGTGCCAGCAGCTTGGAATCTAGCACAGATACGCAGTATTTT
.	TRBV12-3/TRBV12-4	TRBJ2-5	.	CASSSSMVATQYF	TGTGCCAGCAGCTCTAGCATGGTAGCGACCCAGTACTTC
.	TRBV10-2	TRBJ2-1	TRBD2	CASTLAGPNEQFF	TGCGCCAGCACTCTAGCGGGGCCAAATGAGCAGTTCTTC
.	TRBV20-1	TRBJ2-1	TRBD2	CSASYSGSASEQFF	TGCAGTGCTAGCTATAGCGGGAGTGCTTCTGAGCAGTTCTTC
.	TRBV12-3/TRBV12-4	TRBJ2-5	TRBD1	CASSSRRDRAGETQYF	TGTGCCAGCAGTTCCCGTCGGGACAGGGCGGGGGAGACCCAGTACTTC
many	TRBV9	TRBJ1-3	.	CASSESGLSGNTIYF	TGTGCCAGCAGCGAGAGTGGGTTATCTGGAAACACCATATATTTT
.	TRBV20-1	TRBJ1-1	TRBD1	CSARDVSGQGVNTEAFF	TGCAGTGCTAGAGATGTCAGCGGACAGGGAGTGAACACTGAAGCTTTCTTT
many	TRBV29-1	TRBJ2-3	TRBD2	CSVPGGADTQYF	TGCAGCGTCCCGGGGGGGGCAGATACGCAGTATTTT
many	TRBV12-3/TRBV12-4	TRBJ2-5	.	CATRSQRGQETQYF	TGTGCCACCCGATCCCAAAGGGGCCAAGAGACCCAGTACTTC
few	TRBV6-1	TRBJ1-1	.	CASSEGLQVTEAFF	TGTGCCAGCAGTGAGGGACTGCAGGTTACTGAAGCTTTCTTT
few	TRBV5-1	TRBJ2-3	TRBD1	CASSPQGAGTDTQYF	TGCGCCAGCAGCCCGCAGGGGGCTGGAACAGATACGCAGTATTTT
.	TRBV24-1	TRBJ1-5	.	CATSAPTQPQHF	TGTGCCACCAGTGCCCCGACTCAGCCCCAGCATTTT
.	TRBV6-2/TRBV6-3	TRBJ2-1	.	CASSPHVLGLEQFF	TGTGCCAGCAGCCCTCATGTCCTAGGACTTGAGCAGTTCTTC
few	TRBV9	TRBJ2-7	.	CASSVELSYEQYF	TGTGCCAGCAGCGTAGAGCTCTCCTACGAGCAGTACTTC
few	TRBV11-2	TRBJ1-1	.	CASSLGTSYTEAFF	TGTGCCAGCAGCTTAGGTACTTCATACACTGAAGCTTTCTTT
.	TRBV28	TRBJ2-7	.	CASSLGGKRYEQYF	TGTGCCAGCAGTTTAGGGGGGAAACGGTACGAGCAGTACTTC
.	TRBV29-1	TRBJ2-3	TRBD2	CSVGGTSGRPSTDTQYF	TGCAGCGTAGGCGGGACTAGCGGGAGACCTAGCACAGATACGCAGTATTTT
few	TRBV2	TRBJ1-6	.	CASRRLENSPLHF	TGTGCCAGCAGGAGGTTGGAGAATTCACCCCTCCACTTT
many	TRBV12-3/TRBV12-4	TRBJ2-7	TRBD1	CASSRDSSYEQYF	TGTGCCAGCAGTCGGGACAGCTCCTACGAGCAGTACTTC
.	TRBV7-9	TRBJ1-2	TRBD1	CASSIGLGQGHGYTF	TGTGCCAGCAGCATAGGTCTTGGACAGGGTCATGGCTACACCTTC